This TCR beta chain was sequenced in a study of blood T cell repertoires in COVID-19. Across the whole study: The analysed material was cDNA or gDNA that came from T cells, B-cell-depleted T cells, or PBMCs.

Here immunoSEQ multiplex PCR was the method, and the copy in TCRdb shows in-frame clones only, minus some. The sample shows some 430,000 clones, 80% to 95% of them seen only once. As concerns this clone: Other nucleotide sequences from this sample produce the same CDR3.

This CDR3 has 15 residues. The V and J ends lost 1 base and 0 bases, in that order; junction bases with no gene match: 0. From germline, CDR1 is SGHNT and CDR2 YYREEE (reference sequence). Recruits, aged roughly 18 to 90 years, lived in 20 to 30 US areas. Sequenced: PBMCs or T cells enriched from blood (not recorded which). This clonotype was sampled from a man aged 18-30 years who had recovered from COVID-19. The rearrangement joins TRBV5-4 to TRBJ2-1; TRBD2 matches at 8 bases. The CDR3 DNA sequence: TGTGCCAGCAGCTTGAGCGGGAGCTCCTACAATGAGCAGTTCTTC. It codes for CASSLSGSSYNEQFF.